The 32 T cell receptor beta chains below were found in one sample sequenced in a study of TIL therapy for anti-PD-1-resistant metastatic lung cancer. Time point: pre-treatment sample, taken before nivolumab and TIL therapy. Sequencing used immunoSEQ v3. Generated by immunoSEQ multiplex PCR, the TCRdb table keeps only in-frame clones and is missing some. The sample has about 60,000 clones; under 75% are singletons. The specimen comprised blood, sampled at baseline. The receptors stem from a person aged 25-79 years with non-small cell lung cancer.

CDR3 DNA: TGTGCCACCTACCAACCCGGACAGGGAGGTAATCAGCCCCAGCATTTT. Encoded protein: CATYQPGQGGNQPQHF. The rearrangement links TRBV28 to TRBJ1-5, with 8 bases lining up with TRBD1. Germline CDR1 and CDR2: MDHEN and SYDVKM. The CDR3 sequence is 16 residues long. The trim removed 10 bases at V and 4 bases at J, leaving 15 bases unmatched.

The chain combines TRBV5-6 with TRBJ1-5; the D is unclear. CDR1 is SGHDT, CDR2 YYEEEE, per germline. The length of the CDR3 is 14 residues. Trimming took off 2 bases at V and 7 bases at J, with 13 bases between the two ends. Written as DNA, the CDR3 is TGTGCCAGCAGCTTCTTCAGTCAACAACAGCCCCAGCATTTT. This codes for CASSFFSQQQPQHF.

This clone was counted ten times or more. V and J are TRBV7-3 and TRBJ2-1, with 8 bases lining up with TRBD1. V lost 5 bases and J lost 14; bases outside the gene matches: 11. Germline V lookup: CDR1 SGHTA, CDR2 FQGTGA. This CDR3 is built from 13 residues. CDR3 in amino acids: CASSAEAGGREFF. CDR3 in DNA: TGTGCCAGCAGCGCAGAGGCAGGGGGCCGAGAGTTCTTC.

The gene calls are TRBV19 and TRBJ1-5; D remains unclear. The V and J ends lost 7 bases and 7 bases respectively, with 11 bases between them. CDR3 length equals 12 residues. Germline CDR1 and CDR2: LNHDA and SQIVND (reference sequence). CDR3 residues: CASTVGRQPQHF. As DNA, the CDR3 is TGTGCCAGTACAGTAGGGCGGCAGCCCCAGCATTTT.

The rearrangement links TRBV6-1 to TRBJ2-1; perhaps TRBD2 as D (5 bases). Germline CDR1 and CDR2: MNHNS and SASEGT. The CDR3 runs 13 residues. Trimming stripped 5 bases from V and 7 bases from J, with 12 bases between. The CDR3, as DNA: TGTGCCAGCAGTCCGGGGTACTGGAATGAGCAGTTCTTC. Its protein product is CASSPGYWNEQFF.

This clone was observed a few times. The rearrangement links TRBV6-6 to TRBJ1-5, with no clear D. Per germline, CDR1 MNHNY and CDR2 SVGAGI (reference sequence). Trimming removed 7 bases at V and 0 bases at J, with 13 bases between. There are 15 residues in the CDR3. The CDR3 nucleotides are TGTGCCAGCATTGCAACGGACGATAGCAATCAGCCCCAGCATTTT. It encodes CASIATDDSNQPQHF.

The rearrangement joins TRBV5-4 to TRBJ2-7, with D possibly TRBD2 on 6 matching bases. V lost 3 bases and J lost 0, with 10 bases in between. The germline V gene has CDR1 SGHNT and CDR2 YYREEE (reference sequence). The CDR3 contains 14 residues. CDR3 DNA sequence: TGTGCCAGCAGCTCTAAGACTAGCTCCTACGAGCAGTACTTC. This encodes CASSSKTSSYEQYF.

This clone was seen only once. V usage is TRBV5-4 and J usage is TRBJ2-1; no definite D call. CDR1 and CDR2 (germline): SGHNT, YYREEE (reference sequence). CDR3 length: 13 amino acids. V was pared by 0 bases and J by 6 bases, with 7 bases between. The CDR3 DNA reads as TGTGCCAGCAGCTTGGCCTCGGGCAATGAGCAGTTCTTC. Its translation: CASSLASGNEQFF.

The chain combines TRBV9 with TRBJ1-1; a possible D gene is TRBD1 (5 bases). The V gene's germline CDR1 is SGDLS and CDR2 YYNGEE. The CDR3 covers 13 residues. V was clipped by 1 base and J by 1 base, with 5 bases between them. CDR3 protein: CASSVTGNTEAFF. The CDR3 bases are TGTGCCAGCAGCGTAACAGGGAACACTGAAGCTTTCTTT.

In its sample, this clone was seen a few times. The chain links TRBV28 to TRBJ2-1; 10 nucleotides match TRBD2. From germline, CDR1 is MDHEN and CDR2 SYDVKM. This CDR3 region has 16 residues. V trimming: 5 bases; J trimming: 5 bases; junction bases outside the gene matches: 9. CDR3 sequence: CASSPIAGGRNNEQFF. DNA for the CDR3: TGTGCCAGCAGTCCGATAGCGGGAGGTAGGAACAATGAGCAGTTCTTC.

The chain has TRBV2 and TRBJ1-1; D may be TRBD1 (5 bases). The V end was cut by 4 bases, the J end by 3 bases, with 12 bases between. Germline V gene lookup returns CDR1 SNHLY and CDR2 FYNNEI. The CDR3 has 14 residues. The CDR3 reads CASSVEGVYTEAFF. In DNA form, the CDR3 reads TGTGCCAGCAGTGTTGAAGGGGTCTACACTGAAGCTTTCTTT.

This clone showed up just a few times. The V call is TRBV19, the J call TRBJ2-7; possible D gene TRBD2, 6 bases. Trimming took 3 bases from V and 4 from J, leaving 16 bases between them. The CDR3 extends over 15 amino acids. Germline V gene data show CDR1 as LNHDA and CDR2 as SQIVND (reference sequence). This chain's CDR3 is CASSMKTEGGYEQYF. The CDR3 region has the DNA TGTGCCAGTAGTATGAAGACGGAGGGAGGATACGAGCAGTACTTC.

V is TRBV28 and J is TRBJ2-5; possibly TRBD2 for D (5 bases). The germline gives CDR1 MDHEN, CDR2 SYDVKM. This CDR3 region has 18 residues. Trimming shortened V by 8 bases and J by 5 bases, and 30 bases separated the two germline ends. The CDR3 DNA is TGTGCCAGCCAAAAAATAATGGGTCTCCTGGGAGTGGGCGAGACCCAGTACTTC. Its protein product is CASQKIMGLLGVGETQYF.

The chain couples TRBV2 to TRBJ2-6, with D tentatively TRBD1 (6 bases). This CDR3 is 18 amino acids long. The germline gives CDR1 SNHLY, CDR2 FYNNEI. V lost 3 bases and J 0 bases, leaving 15 bases between the germline ends. The CDR3 coding sequence is TGTGCCAGCAGTGAGAGGGACAACAGGAACTCTGGGGCCAACGTCCTGACTTTC. It codes for CASSERDNRNSGANVLTF.

The count of this clone is one. CDR3 coding DNA: TGCGCCAGCAGCTTGTATGTCACCGGGGAGCTGTTTTTT. It is translated as CASSLYVTGELFF. This chain links TRBV5-1 with TRBJ2-2, with D unresolved. Germline V gene data show CDR1 as SGHRS and CDR2 as YFSETQ. This CDR3 has 13 amino acids. V was pared by 1 base and J by 4 bases, with 5 bases between.

CDR3 in amino acids: CASSLEVSHTEAFF. The CDR3 bases are TGTGCCAGCAGCTTAGAGGTTAGTCACACTGAAGCTTTCTTT. This rearrangement joins TRBV7-9 to TRBJ1-1; no definite D call. Between the trimmed V and J ends, which lost 1 base and 3 bases, there was a span of 9 bases. Germline V gives CDR1 SEHNR, CDR2 FQNEAQ (reference sequence). CDR3 length: 14 residues.

This clone showed up just once. The rearrangement uses TRBV29-1 and TRBJ1-2, with 7 bases identical to TRBD1. CDR1 and CDR2 from the germline V gene are SQVTM and ANQGSEA. CDR3 length: 14 amino acids. Trimming removed 0 bases from V and 4 bases from J; junction bases left unmatched: 5. This CDR3 reads CSVEERTGAYGYTF. In DNA, the CDR3 is TGCAGCGTTGAAGAGAGGACAGGCGCCTATGGCTACACCTTC.

The chain combines TRBV27 with TRBJ2-1; D ambiguous. The CDR3 extends over 15 amino acids. Between the trimmed V and J ends, which lost 5 bases and 6 bases, there was a span of 17 bases. Germline CDR1 and CDR2: MNHEY and SMNVEV (reference sequence). The CDR3 loop reads CASSRQPHAFNEQFF. The DNA of the CDR3 is TGTGCCAGCAGTCGTCAGCCCCACGCTTTCAATGAGCAGTTCTTC.

The chain combines TRBV6-5 with TRBJ1-2; D call uncertain. The CDR3 runs 13 residues. V gave up 2 bases and J gave up 5 bases, with 9 bases separating them. Germline CDR1 and CDR2: MNHEY and SVGAGI. The CDR3 DNA reads TGTGCCAGCAGTTACAATCAAAAGTATGGCTACACCTTC. Protein product: CASSYNQKYGYTF.

The chain carries TRBV11-3 and TRBJ1-2; 8 bases fit TRBD1. From germline, CDR1 is SGHNT and CDR2 YENEEA. This CDR3 region has 15 residues. V was pared by 5 bases and J by 2 bases, with 7 bases of the junction left unmatched. This CDR3 is CASSLRTGWNYGYTF. CDR3 DNA: TGTGCCAGCAGCCTAAGGACAGGGTGGAACTATGGCTACACCTTC.

V and J are TRBV18 and TRBJ2-7, with D possibly being TRBD1 or TRBD2 (5 bases each). Germline V CDR1 and CDR2: KGHSH, LQKENI. Trimming cost V 3 bases and J 1 base, with 13 bases left between them. This CDR3 contains 15 residues. The CDR3 DNA is TGTGCCAGCTCACCTCCCTGGGACGGTTCCTACGAGCAGTACTTC. The encoded protein is CASSPPWDGSYEQYF. Full variable domain (remainder filled in from reference TRBV18 and TRBJ2-7): NAGVMQNPRHLVRRRGQEARLRCSPMKGHSHVYWYRQLPEEGLKFMVYLQKENIIDESGMPKERFSAEFPKEGPSILRIQQVVRGDSAAYFCASSPPWDGSYEQYFGPGTRLTVT.

The chain links TRBV5-1 to TRBJ2-4; 9 bases agree with TRBD1. The CDR3 totals 16 residues. The trim removed 2 bases at V and 9 bases at J, leaving 12 bases unmatched. The germline V gene has CDR1 SGHRS and CDR2 YFSETQ. The CDR3 DNA follows: TGCGCCAGCAGCTTAGACCCGGGACAGGGATCAGGCATTCAGTACTTC. Protein: CASSLDPGQGSGIQYF.

The V call is TRBV6-6, the J call TRBJ2-3; 9 bases fit TRBD2. The germline CDR1 and CDR2 sequences are MNHNY and SVGAGI (reference sequence). The V gene end was trimmed by 6 bases and the J gene end by 1 base; junction bases not matched to a gene: 8. The CDR3 contains 16 residues. The CDR3 DNA reads TGTGCCAGCAGCAGACCTAGCGGGACGGGCACAGATACGCAGTATTTT. Its protein is CASSRPSGTGTDTQYF.

The V and J genes are TRBV19 and TRBJ1-5; weak D call: TRBD1 (6 bases). The CDR3 sequence is 19 residues long. Germline V gene data show CDR1 as LNHDA and CDR2 as SQIVND (reference sequence). Between the trimmed V and J ends, which lost 3 bases and 4 bases, there was a span of 25 bases. CDR3 residues: CASSIVEKVLGQRNQPQHF. In nucleotides, the CDR3 is TGTGCCAGTAGTATCGTGGAAAAGGTGTTGGGACAACGTAATCAGCCCCAGCATTTT.

In its sample, this clone was seen a few times. J is TRBJ1-1 and V is TRBV13; a weak D match, TRBD1 (6 bases). Germline lookup yields CDR1 PRHDT and CDR2 FYEKMQ (reference sequence). CDR3 length: 15 residues. Trimming stripped 5 bases from V and 0 bases from J, with 13 bases between. CDR3 DNA: TGTGCCAGCAGCGAGGGACAATTAATGAACACTGAAGCTTTCTTT. Its translation is CASSEGQLMNTEAFF.

The table lists this clone with a few counts. V and J are TRBV5-5 and TRBJ2-7; tentatively, D is TRBD2 (5 bases). V was pared by 0 bases and J by 8 bases, with 27 bases between. CDR1 SGHKS and CDR2 YYEKEE come from the germline V gene (reference sequence). CDR3 length: 18 residues. Written as DNA, the CDR3 is TGTGCCAGCAGCTTGGTCGAGGAGGCCGGGCCCGATTGGGTGCAGCAGTACTTC. Amino acids: CASSLVEEAGPDWVQQYF.

CDR3 amino acids: CASGGLPNSPLHF. CDR3 sequence (DNA): TGTGCCAGCGGAGGGCTCCCGAATTCACCCCTCCACTTT. The chain couples TRBV28 to TRBJ1-6; D gene unclear. The germline gives CDR1 MDHEN, CDR2 SYDVKM. Deletions cut 8 bases from V and 7 bases from J, with 12 bases between. The CDR3 has 13 residues.

The chain uses TRBV13 and TRBJ2-1; D unclear. This CDR3 is 14 amino acids long. Germline-derived CDR1 and CDR2 are PRHDT and FYEKMQ (reference sequence). V lost 2 bases and J lost 9, with 14 bases in between. CDR3 nucleotides: TGTGCCAGCAGCTTATCTGGGGTTAACGGTGAGCAGTTCTTC. It specifies CASSLSGVNGEQFF.

The chain joins TRBV29-1 to TRBJ2-5; D is ambiguous. The CDR3 covers 10 residues. The germline CDR1 and CDR2 sequences are SQVTM and ANQGSEA. The CDR3 protein is CSHGRETQYF. The CDR3 DNA reads TGCAGTCACGGCAGGGAGACCCAGTACTTC. Full variable domain (rest looked up from reference TRBV29-1 and TRBJ2-5): SAVISQKPSRDICQRGTSLTIQCQVDSQVTMMFWYRQQPGQSLTLIATANQGSEATYESGFVIDKFPISRPNLTFSTLTVSNMSPEDSSIYLCSHGRETQYFGPGTRLLVL.

The chain links TRBV5-5 to TRBJ2-3; D unresolved. V lost 4 bases and J 2 bases, leaving 17 bases between the germline ends. CDR1 is SGHKS and CDR2 is YYEKEE in the germline V gene (reference sequence). The CDR3 spans 16 residues. The CDR3 here is CASSPGLTLYTDTQYF. The CDR3 DNA reads TGTGCCAGCAGCCCGGGCCTTACTCTATACACAGATACGCAGTATTTT.

This rearrangement joins TRBV7-8 to TRBJ2-3, with 10 bases aligning to TRBD2. Per germline, CDR1 SGHVS and CDR2 FQNEAQ. Germline trimming cut 5 bases from V and 3 bases from J; bases unmatched to any gene: 5. The CDR3 spans 15 residues. CDR3 nucleotide sequence: TGTGCCAGCAGCCAGCTAGCGGGAGTAACAGATACGCAGTATTTT. Its translation: CASSQLAGVTDTQYF.

This sequence joins TRBV5-1 and TRBJ1-3; no definite D call. V was shortened by 0 bases and J by 1 base, with 11 bases between the two germline ends. Per the germline V gene, CDR1 is SGHRS and CDR2 is YFSETQ. CDR3 size: 16 residues. This chain's CDR3 is CASSLGAVSSGNTIYF. CDR3 bases: TGCGCCAGCAGCTTGGGAGCAGTATCATCTGGAAACACCATATATTTT.